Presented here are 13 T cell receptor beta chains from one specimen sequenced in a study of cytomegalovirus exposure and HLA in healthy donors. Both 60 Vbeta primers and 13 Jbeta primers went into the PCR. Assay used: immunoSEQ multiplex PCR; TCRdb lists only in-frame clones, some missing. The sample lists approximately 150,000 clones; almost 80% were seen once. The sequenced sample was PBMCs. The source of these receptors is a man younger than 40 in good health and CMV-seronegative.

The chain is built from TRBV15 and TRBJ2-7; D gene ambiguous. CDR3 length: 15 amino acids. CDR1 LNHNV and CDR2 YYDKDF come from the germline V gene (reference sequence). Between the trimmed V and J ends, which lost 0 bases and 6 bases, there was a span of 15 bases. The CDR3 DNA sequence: TGTGCCACCAGCAGAGATCTGAGGCACCGCGGCGAGCAGTACTTC. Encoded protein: CATSRDLRHRGEQYF.

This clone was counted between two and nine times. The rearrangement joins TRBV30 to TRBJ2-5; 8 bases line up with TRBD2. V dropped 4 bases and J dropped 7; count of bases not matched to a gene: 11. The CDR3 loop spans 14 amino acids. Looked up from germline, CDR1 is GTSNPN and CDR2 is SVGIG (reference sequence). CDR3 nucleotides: TGTGCCTGGAATCCGGGACTAGGCGAAGGGACCCAGTACTTC. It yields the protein CAWNPGLGEGTQYF.

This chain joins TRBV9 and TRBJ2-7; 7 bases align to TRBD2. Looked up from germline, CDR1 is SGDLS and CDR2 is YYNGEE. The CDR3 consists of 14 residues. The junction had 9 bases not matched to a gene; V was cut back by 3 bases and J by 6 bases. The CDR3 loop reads CASSAGLAAREQYF. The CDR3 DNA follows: TGTGCCAGCAGCGCAGGGCTAGCGGCTCGCGAGCAGTACTTC.

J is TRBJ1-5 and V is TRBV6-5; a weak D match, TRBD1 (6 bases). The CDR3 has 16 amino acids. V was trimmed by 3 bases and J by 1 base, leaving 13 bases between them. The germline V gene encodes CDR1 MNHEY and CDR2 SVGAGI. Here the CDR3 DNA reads TGTGCCAGCAGTTATAGCAGGGGCGAGAGCAATCAGCCCCAGCATTTT. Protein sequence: CASSYSRGESNQPQHF.

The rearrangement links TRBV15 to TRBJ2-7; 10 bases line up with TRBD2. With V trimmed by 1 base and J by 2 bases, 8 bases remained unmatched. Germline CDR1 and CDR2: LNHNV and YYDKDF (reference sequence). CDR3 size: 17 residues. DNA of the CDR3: TGTGCCACCAGCAGAGGTCTAGCGGGAGAAATAACCTACGAGCAGTACTTC. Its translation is CATSRGLAGEITYEQYF.

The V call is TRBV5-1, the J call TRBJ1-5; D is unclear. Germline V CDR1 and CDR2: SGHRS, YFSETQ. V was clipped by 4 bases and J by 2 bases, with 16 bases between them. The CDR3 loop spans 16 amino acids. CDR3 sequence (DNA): TGCGCCAGCAGCCCAGGACTCATGGTGGGCAATCAGCCCCAGCATTTT. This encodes CASSPGLMVGNQPQHF.

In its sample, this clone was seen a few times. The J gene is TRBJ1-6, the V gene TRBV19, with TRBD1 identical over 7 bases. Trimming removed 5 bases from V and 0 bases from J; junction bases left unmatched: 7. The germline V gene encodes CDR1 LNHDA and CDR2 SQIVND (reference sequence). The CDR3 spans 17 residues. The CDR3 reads CASSPRQGSSYNSPLHF. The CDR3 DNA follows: TGTGCCAGTAGTCCTCGACAGGGAAGCTCCTATAATTCACCCCTCCACTTT.

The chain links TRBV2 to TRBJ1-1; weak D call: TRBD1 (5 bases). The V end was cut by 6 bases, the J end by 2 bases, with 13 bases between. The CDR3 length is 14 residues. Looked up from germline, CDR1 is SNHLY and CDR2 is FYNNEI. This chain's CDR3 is CASRVTGLNTEAFF. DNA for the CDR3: TGTGCCAGCAGGGTAACGGGACTCAACACTGAAGCTTTCTTT.

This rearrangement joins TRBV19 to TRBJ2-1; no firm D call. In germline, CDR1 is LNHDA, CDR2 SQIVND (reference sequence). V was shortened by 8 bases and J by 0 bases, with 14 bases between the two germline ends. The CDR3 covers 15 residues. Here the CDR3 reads CASCWAPSSYNEQFF. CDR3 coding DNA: TGTGCCAGTTGTTGGGCGCCGAGCTCCTACAATGAGCAGTTCTTC.

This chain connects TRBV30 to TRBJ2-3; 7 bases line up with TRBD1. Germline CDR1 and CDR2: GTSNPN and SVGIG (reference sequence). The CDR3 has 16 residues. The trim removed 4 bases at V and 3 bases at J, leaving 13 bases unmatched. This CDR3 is CAWTKGTARPTDTQYF. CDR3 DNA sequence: TGTGCCTGGACCAAAGGGACAGCTCGACCAACAGATACGCAGTATTTT. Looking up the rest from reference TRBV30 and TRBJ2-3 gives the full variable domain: SQTIHQWPATLVQPVGSPLSLECTVEGTSNPNLYWYRQAAGRGLQLLFYSVGIGQISSEVPQNLSASRPQDRQFILSSKKLLLSDSGFYLCAWTKGTARPTDTQYFGPGTRLTVL.

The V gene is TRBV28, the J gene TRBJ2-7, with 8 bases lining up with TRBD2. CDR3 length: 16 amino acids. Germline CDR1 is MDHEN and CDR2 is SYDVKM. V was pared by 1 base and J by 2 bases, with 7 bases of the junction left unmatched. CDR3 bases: TGTGCCAGCAGTTTATCCCCCAGCGGGAGACCCTACGAGCAGTACTTC. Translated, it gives CASSLSPSGRPYEQYF.

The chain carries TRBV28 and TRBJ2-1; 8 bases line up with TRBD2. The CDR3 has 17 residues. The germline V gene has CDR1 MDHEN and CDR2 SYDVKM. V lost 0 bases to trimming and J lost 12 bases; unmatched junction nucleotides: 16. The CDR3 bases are TGTGCCAGCAGTTTATGGGTTGGACTAGCCCCCTCGGGTAGGCAGTTCTTC. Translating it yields CASSLWVGLAPSGRQFF.

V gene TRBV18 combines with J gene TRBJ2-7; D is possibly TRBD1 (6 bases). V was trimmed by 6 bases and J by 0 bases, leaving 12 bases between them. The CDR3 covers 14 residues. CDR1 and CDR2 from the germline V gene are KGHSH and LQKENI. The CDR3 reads CASSLRDNSYEQYF. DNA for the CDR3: TGTGCCAGCTCTTTACGGGACAACTCCTACGAGCAGTACTTC.